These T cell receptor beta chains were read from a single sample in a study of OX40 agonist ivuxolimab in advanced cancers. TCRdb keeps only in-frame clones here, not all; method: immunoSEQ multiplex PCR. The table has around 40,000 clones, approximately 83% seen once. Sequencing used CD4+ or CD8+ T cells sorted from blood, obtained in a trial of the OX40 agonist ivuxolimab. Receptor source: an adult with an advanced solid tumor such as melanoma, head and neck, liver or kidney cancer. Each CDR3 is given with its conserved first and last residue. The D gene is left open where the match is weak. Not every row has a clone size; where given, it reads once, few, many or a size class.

CASRTPDIYNEQFF	TGTGCCAGCCGAACCCCGGACATTTACAATGAGCAGTTCTTC	NA	14	TRBV28	TRBJ2-1	NA
CASSSTSYEQYF	TGTGCCAGCAGCTCCACCTCCTACGAGCAGTACTTC	NA	12	TRBV6-5	TRBJ2-7	NA
CAWSALDRGNSPLHF	TGTGCCTGGAGTGCCCTGGACCGGGGGAATTCACCCCTCCACTTT	NA	15	TRBV30	TRBJ1-6	NA
CASSPQSGSYNEQFF	TGTGCCAGCAGCCCGCAAAGCGGCTCCTACAATGAGCAGTTCTTC	NA	15	TRBV11-2	TRBJ2-1	NA
CASTLAGASQHF	TGTGCCAGCACCTTAGCGGGCGCGTCCCAGCATTTT	once	12	TRBV6-6	TRBJ1-5	NA
CASAQGAEETQYF	TGTGCCAGCGCACAGGGGGCAGAAGAGACCCAGTACTTC	few	13	TRBV5-4	TRBJ2-5	TRBD1
CASSEAGNRNYGYTF	TGTGCCAGCAGTGAGGCGGGGAATAGAAACTATGGCTACACCTTC	NA	15	TRBV25-1	TRBJ1-2	NA
CASSPALGETEAFF	TGTGCCAGCTCCCCGGCCTTGGGGGAAACTGAAGCTTTCTTT	NA	14	TRBV18	TRBJ1-1	NA
CASSGGTYANTGELFF	TGCGCCAGCAGCGGCGGGACCTACGCGAACACCGGGGAGCTGTTTTTT	NA	16	TRBV5-1	TRBJ2-2	NA
CAWSQVGLQPQHF	TGTGCCTGGAGTCAAGTAGGGTTACAGCCCCAGCATTTT	NA	13	TRBV30	TRBJ1-5	NA
CASSATGGAYEKLFF	TGTGCCAGCAGCGCGACAGGGGGCGCGTATGAAAAACTGTTTTTT	NA	15	TRBV9	TRBJ1-4	TRBD1
CSVPTGGGGYTF	TGCAGCGTTCCGACAGGGGGCGGGGGCTACACCTTC	NA	12	TRBV29-1	TRBJ1-2	TRBD1
CASSSYGMSSGNTIYF	TGTGCCAGCAGCTCATACGGAATGAGCTCTGGAAACACCATATATTTT	NA	16	TRBV7-2	TRBJ1-3	NA
CASSQEDRTDTQYF	TGCGCCAGCAGCCAAGAGGACCGCACAGATACGCAGTATTTT	NA	14	TRBV4-3	TRBJ2-3	NA
CASSSGQTNQPQHF	TGTGCCAGCAGTTCCGGACAGACCAATCAGCCCCAGCATTTT	NA	14	TRBV6-1	TRBJ1-5	NA
CASSSLAGRGETQYF	TGTGCCAGTAGTTCGTTAGCGGGGCGGGGGGAGACCCAGTACTTC	once	15	TRBV19	TRBJ2-5	TRBD2
CANYKWDYGYTF	TGTGCCAACTACAAATGGGACTATGGCTACACCTTC	NA	12	TRBV6-4	TRBJ1-2	NA
CATRQRGRGTEAFF	TGTGCCACTCGACAGAGAGGACGCGGGACTGAAGCTTTCTTT	NA	14	TRBV6-5	TRBJ1-1	NA
CAISVAAGGAYGYTF	TGTGCCATCAGTGTCGCGGCAGGGGGAGCGTATGGCTACACCTTC	NA	15	TRBV10-3	TRBJ1-2	TRBD1
CASSLTGGPLANEKLFF	TGTGCCAGCAGCTTGACAGGGGGCCCTTTGGCTAATGAAAAACTGTTTTTT	NA	17	TRBV5-6	TRBJ1-4	TRBD1
CASSFYGRGNTIYF	TGTGCCAGCAGCTTTTATGGCAGGGGAAACACCATATATTTT	NA	14	TRBV7-2	TRBJ1-3	NA
CASSLTSGTGTQYF	TGTGCCAGCAGTTTAACCAGCGGGACGGGTACGCAGTATTTT	medium-sized	14	TRBV28	TRBJ2-3	TRBD2
CASSEFWLAEETQYF	TGTGCCAGCAGTGAATTCTGGCTAGCGGAAGAGACCCAGTACTTC	NA	15	TRBV2	TRBJ2-5	TRBD2
CASTAGGPSDTQYF	TGTGCCAGTACAGCGGGAGGGCCATCAGATACGCAGTATTTT	NA	14	TRBV19	TRBJ2-3	TRBD2
CASSLVWAGPTDTQYF	TGTGCCAGCAGTTTGGTTTGGGCGGGGCCCACAGATACGCAGTATTTT	NA	16	TRBV7-2	TRBJ2-3	NA
CASSQISVGGNTIYF	TGTGCCAGCAGCCAAATATCGGTTGGAGGAAACACCATATATTTT	NA	15	TRBV4-2	TRBJ1-3	NA
CASSRTSTGSGNTIYF	TGCGCCAGCAGCCGGACCTCGACAGGGTCTGGAAACACCATATATTTT	NA	16	TRBV5-1	TRBJ1-3	TRBD1
CASSAYREIGGYTF	TGTGCCAGCAGCGCCTACAGGGAAATAGGAGGCTACACCTTC	NA	14	TRBV7-9	TRBJ1-2	NA
CASSLRSGNGYTF	TGTGCCAGCAGCCTAAGGTCAGGGAATGGCTACACCTTC	NA	13	TRBV7-8	TRBJ1-2	NA
CASSTGSGTQYF	TGTGCCAGCAGTACAGGGTCGGGGACCCAGTACTTC	NA	12	TRBV6-1	TRBJ2-5	NA
CASSDSGGNQPQHF	TGTGCCAGCAGTGACTCGGGAGGGAACCAGCCCCAGCATTTT	NA	14	TRBV6-1	TRBJ1-5	NA
CASSPGRSTDTQYF	TGTGCCAGCTCACCCGGACGAAGCACAGATACGCAGTATTTT	NA	14	TRBV18	TRBJ2-3	NA
CASNSWDGKETQYF	TGTGCCAGCAACTCCTGGGACGGAAAAGAGACCCAGTACTTC	NA	14	TRBV6-5	TRBJ2-5	NA